A single sample is the source of the 28 T cell receptor beta chains below, sequenced in a study of control samples from healthy donors and cancer patients. Only in-frame clones appear in the TCRdb table, and some are missing; sequencing was by immunoSEQ multiplex PCR. The sample has about 92,000 clones; roughly four fifths are singletons. The sample was blood. Receptors originate from an older woman in good health.

This clone was detected only a few times. The V and J genes are TRBV5-1 and TRBJ1-4; possibly TRBD1 for D (5 bases). The V gene lost 0 bases and the J gene lost 7 bases, with 10 bases spanning the gap. This CDR3 has 14 residues. Germline V CDR1 and CDR2: SGHRS, YFSETQ. The CDR3 DNA sequence: TGCGCCAGCAGCTTGGTCGGGGGTTTTGAAAAACTGTTTTTT. Protein product: CASSLVGGFEKLFF.

The chain combines TRBV7-2 with TRBJ2-2; TRBD2 matches 12 bases. This CDR3 has 15 amino acids. CDR1 is SGHTA, CDR2 FQGNSA, per germline. The V and J ends lost 6 bases and 6 bases, in that order; junction bases with no gene match: 5. The CDR3 coding sequence is TGTGCCAGCAGAGCTAGCGGGGGGGCCCCCGGGGAGCTGTTTTTT. Translating it yields CASRASGGAPGELFF.

The gene calls are TRBV3-1 (or the pseudogene TRBV3-2) and TRBJ2-5; 13 bases are a match to TRBD2. V dropped 3 bases and J dropped 3; count of bases not matched to a gene: 7. The CDR3 has 17 residues. CDR1 and CDR2 (germline): LGHDT, YNNKEL (reference sequence). CDR3: CASSHPSGLAGKETQYF. Here the CDR3 DNA reads TGTGCCAGCAGCCACCCCTCGGGACTAGCGGGAAAAGAGACCCAGTACTTC.

The V gene is TRBV5-4, the J gene TRBJ2-5; possibly TRBD2 for D (6 bases). From germline, CDR1 is SGHNT and CDR2 YYREEE (reference sequence). V dropped 4 bases and J dropped 1 base, with 14 bases sitting between them. This CDR3 spans 15 amino acids. Written as DNA, the CDR3 is TGTGCCAGCAGCGTGGGGGGAGCCCTCCAAGAGACCCAGTACTTC. This codes for CASSVGGALQETQYF. The full variable domain, in which reference TRBV5-4 and TRBJ2-5 provide the parts outside the CDR3, is ETGVTQSPTHLIKTRGQQVTLRCSSQSGHNTVSWYQQALGQGPQFIFQYYREEENGRGNFPPRFSGLQFPNYSSELNVNALELDDSALYLCASSVGGALQETQYFGPGTRLLVL.

This chain links TRBV7-2 with TRBJ2-5, with TRBD1 matching over 8 bases. CDR1 and CDR2 from the germline V gene are SGHTA and FQGNSA. After removal of 5 bases from V and 4 bases from J, the junction contained 3 bases not matched to a gene. The CDR3 is 13 amino acids. The CDR3 nucleotides read TGTGCCAGCAGCCCGGACAGGGCAGAGACCCAGTACTTC. This gives the protein CASSPDRAETQYF.

This clone appeared once. The chain recombines TRBV14 with TRBJ1-4; D possibly corresponds to TRBD1 (6 bases). There are 16 residues in the CDR3. V was cut by 6 bases and J by 5 bases, with 19 bases left in between. Germline V gene sequence: CDR1 SGHDN, CDR2 FVKESK. The CDR3 reads CASSPGTTVSNEKLFF. CDR3 bases: TGTGCCAGCAGTCCCGGGACAACAGTGAGCAATGAAAAACTGTTTTTT.

This rearrangement joins TRBV6-6 to TRBJ1-3; weak D call: TRBD1 (6 bases). The CDR3 totals 15 residues. Trimming removed 4 bases from V and 0 bases from J, with 10 bases in between. The germline CDR1 and CDR2 sequences are MNHNY and SVGAGI (reference sequence). In DNA form, the CDR3 reads TGTGCCAGCAGTTTTGGACAGAGCTCTGGAAACACCATATATTTT. Residues: CASSFGQSSGNTIYF.

The gene calls are TRBV6-1 and TRBJ1-5; 8 nucleotides align to TRBD1. The length of the CDR3 is 17 residues. The J segment lost 6 bases and the V segment lost 0 bases, leaving 10 bases of the junction unmatched. Germline V gene lookup returns CDR1 MNHNS and CDR2 SASEGT. CDR3 protein: CASSEAPFQGAGQPQHF. The CDR3 coding sequence is TGTGCCAGCAGTGAAGCGCCCTTTCAGGGGGCGGGTCAGCCCCAGCATTTT.

V is TRBV3-1 (or the pseudogene TRBV3-2) and J is TRBJ1-5; a possible D gene is TRBD1 (6 bases). The CDR3 loop spans 13 amino acids. CDR1 LGHDT and CDR2 YNNKEL come from the germline V gene (reference sequence). Trimming took 4 bases from V and 6 from J, leaving 10 bases between them. In DNA form, the CDR3 reads TGTGCCAGCAGCCCCCACAGGGCTCAGCCCCAGCATTTT. Translating gives CASSPHRAQPQHF.

This clone has just a few counts. The chain combines TRBV20-1 with TRBJ2-7; D gene uncertain. Germline assignment: CDR1 DFQATT and CDR2 SNEGSKA (reference sequence). The germline V and J ends were trimmed by 3 bases and 0 bases, with 3 bases remaining between them. CDR3 length: 11 residues. The CDR3 sequence is CSASSSYEQYF. For the CDR3, the DNA is TGCAGTGCTAGTAGCTCCTACGAGCAGTACTTC.

This chain uses TRBV5-1 with TRBJ2-3, with D possibly matching TRBD2 (5 bases). Trimming cost V 5 bases and J 4 bases, with 14 bases left between them. The CDR3 is 14 amino acids. CDR1 is SGHRS, CDR2 YFSETQ, per germline. In DNA, the CDR3 is TGCGCCAGCAGAGGAGCGGCCCAGGCAGATACGCAGTATTTT. Residues: CASRGAAQADTQYF.

This clone was found once. The chain is built from TRBV18 and TRBJ1-6; D gene unclear. The CDR3 spans 15 residues. Germline CDR1 KGHSH, CDR2 LQKENI. Trimming cost V 3 bases and J 7 bases, with 13 bases left between them. CDR3 residues: CASSPSERNNSPLHF. The DNA for the CDR3 is TGTGCCAGCTCACCTTCAGAGAGGAACAATTCACCCCTCCACTTT. The entire variable domain, with the rest obtained from reference TRBV18 and TRBJ1-6, is as follows: NAGVMQNPRHLVRRRGQEARLRCSPMKGHSHVYWYRQLPEEGLKFMVYLQKENIIDESGMPKERFSAEFPKEGPSILRIQQVVRGDSAAYFCASSPSERNNSPLHFGNGTRLTVT.

The chain recombines TRBV29-1 with TRBJ1-6, with D possibly TRBD1 on 6 matching bases. The V end was cut by 7 bases, the J end by 10 bases, with 17 bases between. CDR3 length equals 13 residues. The V gene's germline CDR1 is SQVTM and CDR2 ANQGSEA. The chain's CDR3 is CSASMGAGSPLHF. In DNA form, the CDR3 reads TGCAGCGCCTCAATGGGGGCAGGGTCACCCCTCCACTTT.

With respect to this clone: At one end, the junction sequence differs from germline, possibly due to a read error. J is TRBJ1-2 and V is TRBV5-4; no definite D call. The CDR3 loop spans 14 amino acids. CDR1 and CDR2 from the germline V gene are SGHNT and YYREEE (reference sequence). CDR3 bases: TGTGCCAGCAGCTTTAGCGTGGGCGGCTATGGCTACACCTTT. Protein: CASSFSVGGYGYTF.

The chain links TRBV7-2 to TRBJ2-4, with a weak D call TRBD2 (6 bases). Germline V gene lookup returns CDR1 SGHTA and CDR2 FQGNSA. Trimming took off 4 bases at V and 1 base at J, with 20 bases between the two ends. The CDR3 is 18 amino acids. This chain's CDR3 is CASSSLPRGLRAKNIQYF. DNA for the CDR3: TGTGCCAGCAGCTCTCTACCTCGGGGGTTGAGGGCCAAAAACATTCAGTACTTC.

The chain couples TRBV2 to TRBJ1-1, with TRBD1 as a possible D gene (6 bases). Germline V gene sequence: CDR1 SNHLY, CDR2 FYNNEI. The CDR3 extends over 14 amino acids. Trimming cost V 6 bases and J 1 base, with 12 bases left between them. The CDR3: CASREPGANTEAFF. In DNA form, the CDR3 reads TGTGCCAGCAGGGAACCGGGGGCGAACACTGAAGCTTTCTTT. Full variable domain (outside the CDR3, taken from reference TRBV2 and TRBJ1-1): EPEVTQTPSHQVTQMGQEVILRCVPISNHLYFYWYRQILGQKVEFLVSFYNNEISEKSEIFDDQFSVERPDGSNFTLKIRSTKLEDSAMYFCASREPGANTEAFFGQGTRLTVV.

The chain has TRBV7-2 and TRBJ2-7; D is uncertain. The CDR3 is made up of 11 amino acids. Germline CDR1 is SGHTA and CDR2 is FQGNSA. Trimming removed 2 bases at V and 7 bases at J, with 6 bases between. This chain's CDR3 is CASSLMVEQYF. CDR3 in DNA: TGTGCCAGCAGCTTAATGGTTGAGCAGTACTTC.

This clone was recorded a few times. The CDR3 DNA reads TGTGCCAGCAGTAAGCAGCGGGGGAGTTCCGGGGAGCTGTTTTTT. Translated: CASSKQRGSSGELFF. V is TRBV2 and J is TRBJ2-2; 8 positions agree with TRBD2. This CDR3 is 15 amino acids long. CDR1 is SNHLY and CDR2 is FYNNEI in the germline V gene. V shed 5 bases, J shed 6 bases, and the junction held 8 bases outside the gene matches. The full variable domain, with the rest looked up from reference TRBV2 and TRBJ2-2, is EPEVTQTPSHQVTQMGQEVILRCVPISNHLYFYWYRQILGQKVEFLVSFYNNEISEKSEIFDDQFSVERPDGSNFTLKIRSTKLEDSAMYFCASSKQRGSSGELFFGEGSRLTVL.

The chain joins TRBV2 to TRBJ1-4, with D perhaps matching TRBD1 (5 bases). This CDR3 contains 12 residues. In germline, CDR1 is SNHLY, CDR2 FYNNEI. V shed 7 bases and J shed 7 bases, with 10 bases lying between them. The CDR3 nucleotides are TGTGCCAGCACGGAAGGGACTGAAAAACTGTTTTTT. Its protein is CASTEGTEKLFF.

V and J are TRBV21-1 and TRBJ2-2; TRBD2, the table's D call, lacks a check against the DNA. TRBV21-1 is an annotated pseudogene. The CDR3 runs to 16 residues. CDR3: CASSKRGQVPPGELFF. The DNA of the CDR3 is TGTGCCAGCAGCAAACGCGGGCAGGTCCCACCCGGGGAGCTGTTTTTT.

V and J are TRBV7-6 and TRBJ2-6; D possibly corresponds to TRBD1 (6 bases). Trimming stripped 5 bases from V and 0 bases from J, with 17 bases between. Germline V lookup: CDR1 SGHVS, CDR2 FNYEAQ. The CDR3 is 18 residues long. As DNA, the CDR3 is TGTGCCAGCAGCCCAGGACCAGGGGCTTCCTCTGGGGCCAACGTCCTGACTTTC. It codes for CASSPGPGASSGANVLTF.

The V call is TRBV3-1 (or the pseudogene TRBV3-2), the J call TRBJ2-3; 12 bases fit TRBD2. Per the germline V gene, CDR1 is LGHDT and CDR2 is YNNKEL (reference sequence). The CDR3 loop spans 19 amino acids. The V and J ends lost 4 bases and 0 bases, in that order; junction bases with no gene match: 11. CDR3 residues: CASSLSTSGRGASTDTQYF. As DNA, the CDR3 is TGTGCCAGCAGCCTCTCGACTAGCGGGAGAGGGGCTAGCACAGATACGCAGTATTTT.

The chain is built from TRBV4-1 and TRBJ1-2; 7 bases map to TRBD1. V lost 4 bases, J lost 4 bases, and 9 bases stayed unmatched. This CDR3 is built from 15 residues. Germline-derived CDR1 and CDR2 are MGHRA and YSYEKL. The CDR3 sequence is CASSPSTGTAYGYTF. DNA of the CDR3: TGCGCCAGCAGCCCGAGCACCGGGACAGCCTATGGCTACACCTTC.

This clone was detected a few times. V usage is TRBV14 and J usage is TRBJ2-3, with 12 nucleotides matching TRBD2. Germline V lookup: CDR1 SGHDN, CDR2 FVKESK. The ends lost 5 bases at V and 4 bases at J; junction bases unmatched: 7. The CDR3 is made up of 16 amino acids. The chain's CDR3 is CASSSALAGGPDTQYF. The CDR3 DNA reads TGTGCCAGCAGCTCCGCACTAGCGGGAGGCCCAGATACGCAGTATTTT.

Note on this clone: The junction shows a germline mismatch at one end, possibly a read error. V gene TRBV5-1 combines with J gene TRBJ1-6; 7 bases map to TRBD1. Germline CDR1 and CDR2: SGHRS and YFSETQ. This CDR3 region has 15 residues. The CDR3 region is CASTLSGTANSPLHF. CDR3 coding DNA: TGCGCCAGCACCTTGAGCGGGACAGCCAATTCACCCCTCCACTTT.

A word on this clone: Other nucleotide sequences in the sample specify the same CDR3. The chain has TRBV5-1 and TRBJ2-7; 7 positions match TRBD2. The CDR3 runs 14 residues. CDR1 and CDR2 (germline): SGHRS, YFSETQ. V shed 1 base, J shed 3 bases, and the junction held 4 bases outside the gene matches. The CDR3 DNA is TGCGCCAGCAGCTTGTCTAGCGGCCGCTACGAGCAGTACTTC. Translated, it gives CASSLSSGRYEQYF.

CDR3 sequence: CASSRRTDSPLHF. The CDR3 nucleotides read TGTGCCAGCAGCCGACGGACAGATTCACCCCTCCACTTT. The chain combines TRBV6-5 with TRBJ1-6, with a possible D match to TRBD1 (6 bases). The CDR3 is 13 residues long. V was clipped by 6 bases and J by 8 bases, with 11 bases between them. Germline CDR1 is MNHEY and CDR2 is SVGAGI.

This clone was counted only a few times. V is TRBV7-9 and J is TRBJ2-5; 11 bases are shared with TRBD2. The CDR3 spans 17 residues. Trimming at V came to 1 base and at J to 3 bases, leaving 7 bases not matched to a gene. Germline V lookup: CDR1 SEHNR, CDR2 FQNEAQ (reference sequence). The DNA of the CDR3 is TGTGCCAGCAGCTTAGTAGCGGGGGGGCTGAATAAAGAGACCCAGTACTTC. Translated, it gives CASSLVAGGLNKETQYF.